This T cell receptor (beta chain) was sequenced in a study of T-cell memory formation after mild COVID-19. Turning to the study itself: Most TCR clusters belonged to a single donor.

TCRalpha and TCRbeta libraries used 5'RACE with constant-segment primers and UMIs. One entry per CDR3 protein results from TCRdb running MiXCR on the 5' RACE reads. The repertoire has a few hundred thousand distinct CDR3 sequences, under 25% of them found once; the top ten carry around 12%. Comments on this clonotype: The antigen is undetermined.

Study observations and caveats: CD4/CD8 balance characterized clones contracting day 15 to 85, and CD4+ skew characterized later expanders. Mainly CM and EM harbored the contracting CD4+ clones; mainly EMRA harbored the CD8+ ones.

Trimming removed 2 bases from V and 2 bases from J; junction bases left unmatched: 14. The CDR3 has 18 residues. CDR1 and CDR2 (germline): MNHNS, SASEGT. The chain has TRBV6-1 and TRBJ2-7, with 8 bases fitting TRBD2. The sequence came from an adult woman who had mild COVID-19 (a few samples of this study predate the infection). Cell type and time point are not known. Source material: PBMCs or a T cell subset sorted from them (not recorded which). CDR3 region: CASSETPPSRGRPYEQYF. The DNA of the CDR3 is TGTGCCAGCAGTGAAACCCCTCCTAGTCGCGGGAGGCCCTACGAGCAGTACTTC.